These 5 T cell receptor beta chains originate from one sample sequenced in a study of T-cell memory formation after mild COVID-19. TCRdb reprocessed the 5' RACE reads via MiXCR and lists one record per CDR3 protein. The sample yields around 250,000 distinct CDR3 sequences, 15% to 20% seen once. Source material: PBMCs or a T cell subset sorted from them (not recorded which). The receptor source for this set is a man between 18 and 35 years old who had mild COVID-19 (a few samples of this study predate the infection). Cell type and time point are not known.

The V and J genes are TRBV20-1 and TRBJ2-3; D unresolved. The germline V and J ends were trimmed by 1 base and 2 bases, with 13 bases remaining between them. The CDR3 spans 15 residues. In germline, CDR1 is DFQATT, CDR2 SNEGSKA (reference sequence). The CDR3 loop is CSARAHSGPTDTQYF. As DNA, the CDR3 is TGCAGTGCTAGAGCCCACTCGGGTCCCACAGATACGCAGTATTTT.

This clonotype has a handful of counts. The chain is built from TRBV5-1 and TRBJ2-1; no firm D call. Per the germline V gene, CDR1 is SGHRS and CDR2 is YFSETQ. The CDR3 is 14 residues long. V was pared by 0 bases and J by 6 bases, with 10 bases between. The CDR3 loop is CASSLAGSSNEQFF. CDR3 nucleotide sequence: TGCGCCAGCAGCTTGGCTGGCAGCTCCAATGAGCAGTTCTTC. The entire variable domain, with the rest obtained from reference TRBV5-1 and TRBJ2-1, is as follows: KAGVTQTPRYLIKTRGQQVTLSCSPISGHRSVSWYQQTPGQGLQFLFEYFSETQRNKGNFPGRFSGRQFSNSRSEMNVSTLELGDSALYLCASSLAGSSNEQFFGPGTRLTVL.

The V gene is TRBV7-9, the J gene TRBJ1-1; 9 bases match TRBD1. The CDR3 extends over 14 amino acids. The germline V gene has CDR1 SEHNR and CDR2 FQNEAQ (reference sequence). V was clipped by 5 bases and J by 3 bases; unmatched bases: 4. The CDR3 loop reads CASSNGQGYTEAFF. The CDR3 DNA reads as TGTGCCAGCAGCAATGGACAGGGGTACACTGAAGCTTTCTTT. Looking up the rest from reference TRBV7-9 and TRBJ1-1 gives the full variable domain: DTGVSQNPRHKITKRGQNVTFRCDPISEHNRLYWYRQTLGQGPEFLTYFQNEAQLEKSRLLSDRFSAERPKGSFSTLEIQRTEQGDSAMYLCASSNGQGYTEAFFGQGTRLTVV.

This clonotype has more than one count but fewer than ten. The genes are TRBV4-1 and TRBJ1-2; D might be TRBD1 (6 bases). The CDR3 is made up of 16 amino acids. The V gene lost 2 bases and the J gene lost 3 bases, with 16 bases spanning the gap. The germline V gene encodes CDR1 MGHRA and CDR2 YSYEKL. The CDR3: CASSQNFGGRYYGYTF. The CDR3 bases are TGCGCCAGCAGCCAAAACTTCGGGGGGCGATACTATGGCTACACCTTC.

The table lists this clonotype with a few counts. This chain uses TRBV5-1 with TRBJ1-1, with 8 bases lining up with TRBD1. V gave up 3 bases and J gave up 12 bases; unmatched junction bases: 13. Germline-derived CDR1 and CDR2 are SGHRS and YFSETQ. This CDR3 has 14 amino acids. The CDR3 reads CASSSGGRDRNPFF. In DNA, the CDR3 is TGCGCCAGCAGCTCTGGAGGCCGGGACAGGAATCCTTTCTTT.